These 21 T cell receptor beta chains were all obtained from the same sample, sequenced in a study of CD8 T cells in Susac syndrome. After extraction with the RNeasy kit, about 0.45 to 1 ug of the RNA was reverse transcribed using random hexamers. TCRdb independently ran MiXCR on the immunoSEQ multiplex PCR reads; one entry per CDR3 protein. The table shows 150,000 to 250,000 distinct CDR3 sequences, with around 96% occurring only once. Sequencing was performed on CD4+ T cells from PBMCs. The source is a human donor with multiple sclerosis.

CDR3 amino acids: CASSYSNSGTEGYTF. The CDR3 region has the DNA TGTGCCAGCAGTTACTCGAATTCGGGGACCGAGGGGTACACCTTC. V and J are TRBV6-5 and TRBJ1-2; a weak D match, TRBD1 (5 bases). CDR1 is MNHEY, CDR2 SVGAGI, per germline. This CDR3 contains 15 residues. V shed 0 bases and J shed 11 bases, with 19 bases lying between them.

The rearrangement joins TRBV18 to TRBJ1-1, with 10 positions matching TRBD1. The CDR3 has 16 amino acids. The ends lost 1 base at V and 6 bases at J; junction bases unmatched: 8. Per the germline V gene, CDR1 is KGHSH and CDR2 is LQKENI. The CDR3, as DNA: TGTGCCAGCTCACCACTTCTAGGGACAGGGGACGCTGAAGCTTTCTTT. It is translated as CASSPLLGTGDAEAFF.

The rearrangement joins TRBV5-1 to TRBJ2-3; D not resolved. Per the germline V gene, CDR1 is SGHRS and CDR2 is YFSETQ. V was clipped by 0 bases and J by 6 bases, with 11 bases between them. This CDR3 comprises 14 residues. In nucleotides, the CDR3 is TGCGCCAGCAGCTTGGAGTCTGAAGTGGATACGCAGTATTTT. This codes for CASSLESEVDTQYF.

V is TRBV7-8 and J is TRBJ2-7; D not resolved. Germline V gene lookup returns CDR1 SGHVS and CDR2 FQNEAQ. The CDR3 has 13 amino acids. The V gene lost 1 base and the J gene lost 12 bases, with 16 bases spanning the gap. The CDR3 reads CASSLDISTWRYF. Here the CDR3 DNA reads TGTGCCAGCAGCTTAGATATCTCTACATGGAGGTACTTC. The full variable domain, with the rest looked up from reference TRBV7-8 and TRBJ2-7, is GAGVSQSPRYKVAKRGQDVALRCDPISGHVSLFWYQQALGQGPEFLTYFQNEAQLDKSGLPSDRFFAERPEGSVSTLKIQRTQQEDSAVYLCASSLDISTWRYFGPGTRLTVT.

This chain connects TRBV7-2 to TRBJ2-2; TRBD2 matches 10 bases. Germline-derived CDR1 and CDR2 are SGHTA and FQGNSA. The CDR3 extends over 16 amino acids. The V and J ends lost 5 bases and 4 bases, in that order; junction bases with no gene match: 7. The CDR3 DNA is TGTGCCAGCAGCCCCCGGACTAGCGGAATCACCGGGGAGCTGTTTTTT. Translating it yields CASSPRTSGITGELFF.

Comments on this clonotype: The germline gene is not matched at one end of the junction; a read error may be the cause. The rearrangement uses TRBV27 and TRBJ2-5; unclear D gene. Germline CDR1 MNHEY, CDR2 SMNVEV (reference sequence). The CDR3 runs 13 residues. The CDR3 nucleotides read TGTGCCAGCAGTTGGACCCACCAGGAGACCCAGTACTTC. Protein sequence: CASSWTHQETQYF.

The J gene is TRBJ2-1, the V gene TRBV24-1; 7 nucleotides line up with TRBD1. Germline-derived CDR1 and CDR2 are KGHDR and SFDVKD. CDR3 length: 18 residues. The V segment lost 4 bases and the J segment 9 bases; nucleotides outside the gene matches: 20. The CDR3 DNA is TGTGCCACCAGTGACTCAAGACAGGGTAGGTACTATCCAAGTGAGCAGTTCTTC. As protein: CATSDSRQGRYYPSEQFF.

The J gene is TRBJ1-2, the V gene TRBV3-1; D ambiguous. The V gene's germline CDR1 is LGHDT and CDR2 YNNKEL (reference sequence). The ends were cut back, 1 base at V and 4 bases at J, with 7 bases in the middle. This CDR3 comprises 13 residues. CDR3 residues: CASSQAGIYGYTF. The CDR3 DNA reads TGTGCCAGCAGCCAAGCTGGAATCTATGGCTACACCTTC.

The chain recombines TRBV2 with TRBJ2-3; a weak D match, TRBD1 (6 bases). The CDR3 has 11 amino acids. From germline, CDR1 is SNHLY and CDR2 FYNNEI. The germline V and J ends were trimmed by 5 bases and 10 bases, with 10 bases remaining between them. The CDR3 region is CASSWGRAQYF. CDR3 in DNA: TGTGCCAGCAGTTGGGGGCGAGCGCAGTATTTT.

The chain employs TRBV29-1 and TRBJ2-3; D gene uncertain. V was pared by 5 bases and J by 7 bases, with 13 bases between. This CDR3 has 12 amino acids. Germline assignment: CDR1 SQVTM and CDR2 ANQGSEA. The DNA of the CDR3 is TGCAGCGTTTTGGGCGGTAGGAATACGCAGTATTTT. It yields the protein CSVLGGRNTQYF.

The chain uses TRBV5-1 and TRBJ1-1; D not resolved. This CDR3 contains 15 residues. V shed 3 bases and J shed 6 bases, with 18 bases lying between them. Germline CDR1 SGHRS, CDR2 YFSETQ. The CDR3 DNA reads TGCGCCAGCAGCTCGATGCTAGGCGGCGAGGCTGAAGCTTTCTTT. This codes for CASSSMLGGEAEAFF.

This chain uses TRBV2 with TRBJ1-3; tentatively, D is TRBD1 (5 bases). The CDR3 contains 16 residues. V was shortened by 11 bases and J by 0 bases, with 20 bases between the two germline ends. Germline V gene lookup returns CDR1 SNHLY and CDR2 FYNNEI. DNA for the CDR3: TGTGCCTCTCGGGGGGGAGGGCCCCACTCTGGAAACACCATATATTTT. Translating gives CASRGGGPHSGNTIYF.

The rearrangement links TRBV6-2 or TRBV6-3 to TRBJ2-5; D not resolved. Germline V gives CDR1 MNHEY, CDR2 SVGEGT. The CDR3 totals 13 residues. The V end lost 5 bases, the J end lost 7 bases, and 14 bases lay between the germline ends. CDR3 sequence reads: CASSRTGPRTQYF. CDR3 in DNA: TGTGCCAGCAGTCGGACGGGCCCGCGGACCCAGTACTTC.

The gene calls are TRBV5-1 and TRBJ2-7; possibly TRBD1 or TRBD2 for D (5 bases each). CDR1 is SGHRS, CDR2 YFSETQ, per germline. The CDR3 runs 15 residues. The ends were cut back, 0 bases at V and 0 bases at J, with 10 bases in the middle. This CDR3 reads CASSLDSGSSYEQYF. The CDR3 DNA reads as TGCGCCAGCAGCTTGGATTCAGGGAGCTCCTACGAGCAGTACTTC.

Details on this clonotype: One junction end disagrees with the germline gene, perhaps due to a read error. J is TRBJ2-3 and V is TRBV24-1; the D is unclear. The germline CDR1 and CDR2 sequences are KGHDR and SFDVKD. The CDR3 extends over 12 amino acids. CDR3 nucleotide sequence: TGTGCCTCCAGTGCTAGCACAGATACGCAGTATTTT. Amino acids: CASSASTDTQYF.

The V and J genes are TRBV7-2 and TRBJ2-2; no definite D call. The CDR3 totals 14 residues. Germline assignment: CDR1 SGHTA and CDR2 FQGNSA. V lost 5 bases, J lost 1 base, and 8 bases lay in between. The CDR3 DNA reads TGTGCCAGCAGCGGCGTACTGAACACCGGGGAGCTGTTTTTT. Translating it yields CASSGVLNTGELFF.

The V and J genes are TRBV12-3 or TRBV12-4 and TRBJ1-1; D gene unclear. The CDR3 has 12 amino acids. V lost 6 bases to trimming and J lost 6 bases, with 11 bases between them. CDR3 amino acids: CASRTDTPEAFF. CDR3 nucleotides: TGTGCCAGCAGAACCGACACCCCTGAAGCTTTCTTT.

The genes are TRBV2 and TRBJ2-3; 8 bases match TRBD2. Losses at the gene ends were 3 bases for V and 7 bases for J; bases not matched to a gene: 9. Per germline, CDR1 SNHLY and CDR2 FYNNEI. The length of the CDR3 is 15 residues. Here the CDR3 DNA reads TGTGCCAGCAGTGAGTTAGGGCGGGGGGCAAATACGCAGTATTTT. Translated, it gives CASSELGRGANTQYF.

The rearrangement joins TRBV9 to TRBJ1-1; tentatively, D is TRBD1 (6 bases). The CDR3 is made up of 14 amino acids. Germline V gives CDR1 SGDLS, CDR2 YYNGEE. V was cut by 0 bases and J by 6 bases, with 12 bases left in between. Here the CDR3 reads CASSVAGDNSEAFF. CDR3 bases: TGTGCCAGCAGCGTAGCAGGGGATAATTCTGAAGCTTTCTTT.

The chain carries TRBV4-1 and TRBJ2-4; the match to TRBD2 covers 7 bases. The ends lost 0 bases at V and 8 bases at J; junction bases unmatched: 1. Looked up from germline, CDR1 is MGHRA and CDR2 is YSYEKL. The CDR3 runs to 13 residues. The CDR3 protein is CASSQDRGDIQYF. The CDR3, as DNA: TGCGCCAGCAGCCAAGATCGGGGGGACATTCAGTACTTC.

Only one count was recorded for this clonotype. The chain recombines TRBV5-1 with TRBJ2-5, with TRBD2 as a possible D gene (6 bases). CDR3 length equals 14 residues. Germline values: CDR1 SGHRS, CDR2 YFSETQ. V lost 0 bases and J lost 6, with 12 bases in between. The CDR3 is CASSLATGDKTQYF. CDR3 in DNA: TGCGCCAGCAGCTTGGCCACGGGAGACAAGACCCAGTACTTC.